This TCR beta chain was recovered during a study of T-cell memory formation after mild COVID-19. General study points: Later expanders leaned toward CD4+, whereas clones contracting from day 15 to 85 were balanced CD4/CD8. Some clones that responded were present in memory (sampled pre-infection), which suggests cross-reactive memory joined.

Amplification by 5'RACE using constant-segment primers produced TCR alpha and TCR beta cDNA libraries that carried sample barcodes and UMIs. MiXCR, applied by TCRdb to the 5' RACE reads, yields one record per CDR3 protein. In the table there are hundreds of thousands of distinct CDR3 sequences, around 13% of which are singletons. With respect to this clonotype: The antigen is not known.

The sequence was collected from a man younger than 35 who had mild COVID-19 (a few samples of this study predate the infection). Cell type and time point are not known. Source material: PBMCs or a T cell subset sorted from them (not recorded which).

As DNA, the CDR3 is TGCAGCGGCCGGGACAGAAACACCGGGGAGCTGTTTTTT. This encodes CSGRDRNTGELFF. J is TRBJ2-2 and V is TRBV29-1; 7 positions agree with TRBD1. The CDR3 covers 13 residues. Germline CDR1 and CDR2: SQVTM and ANQGSEA. Trimming at V came to 7 bases and at J to 2 bases, leaving 4 bases not matched to a gene.